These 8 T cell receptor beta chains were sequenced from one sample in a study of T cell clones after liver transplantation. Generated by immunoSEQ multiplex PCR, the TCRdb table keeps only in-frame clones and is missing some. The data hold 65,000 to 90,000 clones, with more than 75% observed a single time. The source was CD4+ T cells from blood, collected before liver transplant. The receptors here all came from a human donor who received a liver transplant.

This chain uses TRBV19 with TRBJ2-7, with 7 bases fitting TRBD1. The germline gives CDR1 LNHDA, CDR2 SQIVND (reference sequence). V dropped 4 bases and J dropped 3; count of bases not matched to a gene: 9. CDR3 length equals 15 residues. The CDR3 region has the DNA TGTGCCAGTAGTAACCGGTACAGGGGCAACTACGAGCAGTACTTC. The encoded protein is CASSNRYRGNYEQYF.

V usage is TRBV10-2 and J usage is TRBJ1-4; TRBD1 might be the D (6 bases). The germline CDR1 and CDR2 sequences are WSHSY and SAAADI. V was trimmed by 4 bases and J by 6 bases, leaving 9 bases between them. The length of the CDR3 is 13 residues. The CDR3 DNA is TGCGCCAGCAGTGTGGCAGGGGATGAAAAACTGTTTTTT. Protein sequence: CASSVAGDEKLFF.

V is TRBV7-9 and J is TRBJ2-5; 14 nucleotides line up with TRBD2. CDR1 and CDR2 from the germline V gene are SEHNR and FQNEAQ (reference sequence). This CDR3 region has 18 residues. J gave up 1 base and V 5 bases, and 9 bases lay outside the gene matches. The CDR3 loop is CASSPGTSGRISQETQYF. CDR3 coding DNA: TGTGCCAGCAGCCCCGGGACTAGCGGGAGAATAAGCCAAGAGACCCAGTACTTC.

As DNA, the CDR3 is TGTGCCAGCAGCTCCAAGGACAGCCAAGAGACCCAGTACTTC. Its protein product is CASSSKDSQETQYF. The chain links TRBV6-5 to TRBJ2-5, with TRBD1 as a possible D gene (6 bases). The CDR3 runs to 14 residues. Germline loops: CDR1 MNHEY, CDR2 SVGAGI. V was clipped by 6 bases and J by 1 base, with 12 bases between them.

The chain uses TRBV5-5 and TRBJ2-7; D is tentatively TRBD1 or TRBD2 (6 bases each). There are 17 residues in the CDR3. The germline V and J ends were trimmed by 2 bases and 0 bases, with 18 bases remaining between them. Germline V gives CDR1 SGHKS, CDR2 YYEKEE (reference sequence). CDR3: CASSFAYGGPGSYEQYF. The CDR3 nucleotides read TGTGCCAGCAGCTTTGCCTATGGGGGGCCAGGCTCCTACGAGCAGTACTTC.

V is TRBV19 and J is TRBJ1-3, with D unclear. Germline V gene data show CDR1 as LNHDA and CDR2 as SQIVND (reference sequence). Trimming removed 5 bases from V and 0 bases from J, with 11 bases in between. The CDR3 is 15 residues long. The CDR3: CASSLVSSSGNTIYF. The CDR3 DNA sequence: TGTGCCAGTAGTCTAGTGTCCAGCTCTGGAAACACCATATATTTT.

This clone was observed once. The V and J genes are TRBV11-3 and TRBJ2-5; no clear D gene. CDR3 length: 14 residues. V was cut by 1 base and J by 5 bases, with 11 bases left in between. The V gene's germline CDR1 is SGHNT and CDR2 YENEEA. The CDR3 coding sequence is TGTGCCAGCAGCTTAGCTGGGGATAGGGAGACCCAGTACTTC. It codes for CASSLAGDRETQYF.

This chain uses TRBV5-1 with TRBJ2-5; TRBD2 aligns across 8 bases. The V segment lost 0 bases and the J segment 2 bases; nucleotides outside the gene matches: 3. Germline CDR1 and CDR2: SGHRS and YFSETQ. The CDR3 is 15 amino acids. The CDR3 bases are TGCGCCAGCAGCTTGGTAGCGGGGAGGCAAGAGACCCAGTACTTC. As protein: CASSLVAGRQETQYF.